This T cell receptor (beta chain) was identified during a study of CD8+ T cells in alopecia areata. As for the study in general: Scoring treated patients' severity relied on the percentage of scalp area affected.

Trimming removed 9 bases from V and 4 bases from J; junction bases left unmatched: 9. The germline V gene encodes CDR1 SNHLY and CDR2 FYNNEI. This CDR3 spans 14 amino acids. The authors extracted RNA and reverse transcribed it into cDNA as the sequencing template. Here immunoSEQ multiplex PCR was the method, and the copy in TCRdb shows in-frame clones only, minus some. The sample lists more than 90,000 clones; around 50% were seen once. Treatment defined: oral pan-JAK inhibitor, 5-10 mg twice daily. The sequencing here drew on CD8+ T cells sorted from blood, taken at week 24, from a patient treated with tofacitinib. The V and J genes are TRBV2 and TRBJ1-1; 9 bases are a match to TRBD1. The receptor's source is a human donor with alopecia areata. CDR3 nucleotide sequence: TGTGCCAGGGAGGACAGGGGTGGAAGCACTGAAGCTTTCTTT. Amino acids: CAREDRGGSTEAFF.